A selection of T cell receptor beta chains follows, all from one sample in a study of blood T cell repertoires in COVID-19. Some clones are missing from TCRdb's copy, which holds only in-frame ones; the method was immunoSEQ multiplex PCR. The sample includes 70,000 or so clones, 65% to 90% seen only once; the top ten take around 6%. The sample consisted of peripheral blood. Every receptor here comes from a woman between 55 and 75 years old with acute or convalescent COVID-19. The CDR3 runs from the conserved cysteine through the conserved F or W. The order of the fields is J gene, D gene, clone size, V gene, CDR3 protein, CDR3 DNA. The D gene is left open where the match is weak. Size is omitted from some rows. Given values are once, few, many or a class for expanded clones.

TRBJ1-4	NA	NA	TRBV19	CASSNLELFNEKLFF	TGTGCCAGTAGTAATCTGGAACTATTTAATGAAAAACTGTTTTTT
TRBJ1-5	NA	once	TRBV6-6	CASSPLVSPNQPQHF	TGTGCCAGCAGTCCTCTTGTAAGCCCCAATCAGCCCCAGCATTTT
TRBJ2-1	TRBD1	NA	TRBV11-3	CASSSQGQGNNEQFF	TGTGCCAGCAGCTCCCAGGGACAGGGGAACAATGAGCAGTTCTTC
TRBJ1-2	NA	NA	TRBV3-1/TRBV3-2	CASSQGPDTVYGYTF	TGTGCCAGCAGCCAAGGGCCCGACACAGTCTATGGCTACACCTTC
TRBJ1-3	NA	few	TRBV11-2	CASSASQGLMDTIYF	TGTGCCAGCAGCGCGAGCCAGGGACTGATGGACACCATATATTTT
TRBJ2-1	TRBD2	NA	TRBV10-2	CAAGAGAPGEQFF	TGCGCCGCGGGAGCGGGGGCCCCAGGTGAGCAGTTCTTC
TRBJ1-4	TRBD1	NA	TRBV9	CASSPGTVNEKLFF	TGTGCCAGCAGCCCCGGGACAGTTAATGAAAAACTGTTTTTT
TRBJ1-2	NA	NA	TRBV6-6	CASSLQGGYTF	TGTGCCAGCAGTTTGCAGGGTGGCTACACCTTC
TRBJ1-3	TRBD1	NA	TRBV5-1	CARRQGWSGNTIYF	TGCGCCCGCCGACAGGGTTGGTCTGGAAACACCATATATTTT
TRBJ2-1	NA	NA	TRBV2	CASSKGVPNEQFF	TGTGCCAGCAGTAAGGGGGTCCCCAATGAGCAGTTCTTC
TRBJ1-1	NA	few	TRBV3-1/TRBV3-2	CASSQDGGTKAFF	TGTGCCAGCAGCCAAGATGGGGGGACCAAAGCTTTCTTT
TRBJ1-1	NA	NA	TRBV5-1	CASSSTGEAFF	TGCGCCAGCAGCTCGACAGGTGAAGCTTTCTTT
TRBJ2-5	TRBD2	NA	TRBV10-3	CAISTSQGRTSGPNQETQYF	TGTGCCATCAGTACCTCACAGGGGCGGACTAGCGGGCCCAACCAAGAGACCCAGTACTTC
TRBJ1-1	NA	NA	TRBV2	CASTAGAGLGEAFF	TGTGCCAGCACCGCCGGAGCAGGGTTAGGTGAAGCTTTCTTT
TRBJ2-7	NA	NA	TRBV4-2	CASSSRTNEQYF	TGTGCCAGCAGCTCCCGGACTAACGAGCAGTACTTC
TRBJ1-5	NA	NA	TRBV6-6	CASSYSDTAPQPQHF	TGTGCCAGCAGTTATTCCGACACCGCCCCTCAGCCCCAGCATTTT
TRBJ1-2	NA	once	TRBV9	CASSPLRENYGYTF	TGTGCCAGCAGCCCACTTCGGGAGAACTATGGCTACACCTTC
TRBJ2-3	NA	NA	TRBV5-1	CASRANRGVGTDTQYF	TGCGCCAGCAGGGCCAATCGCGGGGTCGGAACAGATACGCAGTATTTT
TRBJ2-3	NA	few	TRBV4-1	CASSQAKDLDTQYF	TGCGCCAGCAGCCAAGCTAAGGACTTGGATACGCAGTATTTT
TRBJ2-5	NA	NA	TRBV9	CASSSSQGRGETQYF	TGTGCCAGCAGCTCTTCCCAGGGAAGGGGGGAGACCCAGTACTTC
TRBJ1-2	NA	NA	TRBV6-5	CAIWTANYGYTF	TGTGCCATCTGGACAGCTAACTATGGCTACACCTTC
TRBJ2-3	NA	NA	TRBV5-1	CASSSRQGGPTDTQYF	TGCGCCAGCAGCTCCCGCCAGGGGGGACCCACAGATACGCAGTATTTT
TRBJ1-4	NA	once	TRBV7-9	CASSEDEKLFF	TGTGCCAGCAGTGAGGATGAAAAACTGTTTTTT
TRBJ1-5	NA	NA	TRBV12-3/TRBV12-4	CASSLRVQPQHF	TGTGCCAGCAGTTTGAGGGTTCAGCCCCAGCATTTT
TRBJ2-1	TRBD1	few	TRBV5-1	CASSSGTGTLGEQFF	TGCGCCAGCAGCTCCGGGACAGGGACTTTAGGGGAGCAGTTCTTC
TRBJ1-1	NA	NA	TRBV20-1	CSASARVRTNEAFF	TGCAGTGCTAGTGCCCGGGTCCGCACAAATGAAGCTTTCTTT
TRBJ1-2	NA	NA	TRBV6-5	CASSLTLNYGYTF	TGTGCCAGCAGCCTCACATTGAACTATGGCTACACCTTC
TRBJ2-1	TRBD2	NA	TRBV27	CASSPSLAGGYNEQFF	TGTGCCAGCAGTCCCTCACTAGCGGGGGGCTACAATGAGCAGTTCTTC
TRBJ1-4	NA	NA	TRBV15	CATSRDFGGQGEKLFF	TGTGCCACCAGCAGAGATTTCGGGGGGCAGGGTGAAAAACTGTTTTTT
TRBJ2-7	NA	NA	TRBV4-1	CASSQQDFLPSGDYEQYF	TGCGCCAGCAGCCAGCAGGACTTCCTTCCTTCGGGGGATTACGAGCAGTACTTC
TRBJ2-1	NA	NA	TRBV5-1	CASRPYSSYNEQFF	TGCGCCAGCAGGCCGTACTCCTCCTACAATGAGCAGTTCTTC
TRBJ2-2	TRBD1	NA	TRBV3-1/TRBV3-2	CATSGTGGPGELFF	TGTGCCACCTCCGGGACAGGGGGTCCCGGGGAGCTGTTTTTT
TRBJ1-1	TRBD1	NA	TRBV3-1/TRBV3-2	CASSRTGARVEAFF	TGTGCCAGCAGCCGGACAGGGGCCCGAGTTGAAGCTTTCTTT
TRBJ2-3	TRBD1	NA	TRBV11-2	CASTMTGGTDTQYF	TGTGCCAGCACCATGACAGGGGGAACAGATACGCAGTATTTT
TRBJ2-5	NA	NA	TRBV20-1	CSASPSGVRQETQYF	TGCAGTGCTAGTCCGTCAGGGGTTAGGCAAGAGACCCAGTACTTC
TRBJ1-2	TRBD1	NA	TRBV6-5	CASSSGQGAWDGYTF	TGTGCCAGCAGTTCTGGACAGGGGGCGTGGGATGGCTACACCTTC
TRBJ2-4	NA	NA	TRBV11-2	CASSLERGGALAKNIQYF	TGTGCCAGCAGCTTAGAGCGAGGGGGAGCCCTAGCCAAAAACATTCAGTACTTC